The 9 T cell receptor beta chains presented below share a single source sample, sequenced in a study of CXCR3-negative and CXCR3-positive naive CD8 T cells. The TRB libraries of cDNA were built by UMI-labeled 5' RACE. TCRdb reworked the 5' RACE reads into one entry per CDR3 protein, no DNA. The table lists some 41,000 distinct CDR3 sequences. The sequenced sample was memory CD8+ T cells from blood. These receptors came from a human donor in good health. Some clones in this sample may be carry-over from other donors' samples.

This sequence joins TRBV29-1 and TRBJ2-7. There are 14 residues in the CDR3. In germline, CDR1 is SQVTM, CDR2 ANQGSEA. The CDR3 loop reads CSVVSGQEFHEQYF.

This chain joins TRBV7-9 and TRBJ1-4. CDR1 and CDR2 from the germline V gene are SEHNR and FQNEAQ (reference sequence). The CDR3 has 16 residues. CDR3 loop: CASSLALGATNEKLFF.

The chain couples TRBV5-1 to TRBJ1-2; the D gene TCRdb calls, TRBD1, cannot be checked with no DNA. Germline lookup yields CDR1 SGHRS and CDR2 YFSETQ. This CDR3 is 17 amino acids long. CDR3 sequence: CASSHRGTGGPDDGYTF.

The genes are TRBV7-9 and TRBJ2-7; TCRdb's D call, TRBD2, is unchecked because there is no DNA. The CDR3 consists of 13 residues. Germline CDR1 is SEHNR and CDR2 is FQNEAQ (reference sequence). The CDR3 sequence is CASSLGTVNEQYF.

J is TRBJ2-7 and V is TRBV15. The CDR3 consists of 14 residues. Germline V CDR1 and CDR2: LNHNV, YYDKDF (reference sequence). The CDR3 reads CATSRAQGAYEQYF.

The chain carries TRBV4-3 and TRBJ1-6. The CDR3 is made up of 16 amino acids. Per the germline V gene, CDR1 is LGHNA and CDR2 is YSLEER. This chain's CDR3 is CASSLGLNSYNSPLHF.

The chain recombines TRBV15 with TRBJ2-3. Germline CDR1 LNHNV, CDR2 YYDKDF (reference sequence). CDR3 length: 19 residues. CDR3 sequence: CATSRDEVSLKGDTDTQYF. Combining the CDR3 with reference TRBV15 and TRBJ2-3 gives the whole variable domain DAMVIQNPRYQVTQFGKPVTLSCSQTLNHNVMYWYQQKSSQAPKLLFHYYDKDFNNEADTPDNFQSRRPNTSFCFLDIRSPGLGDTAMYLCATSRDEVSLKGDTDTQYFGPGTRLTVL.

The gene calls are TRBV7-9 and TRBJ2-1; TCRdb lists TRBD2, though no DNA is available to test this call. This CDR3 is 15 amino acids long. The germline gives CDR1 SEHNR, CDR2 FQNEAQ (reference sequence). The CDR3 reads CASSFVAGDINEQFF. Full variable domain (remainder filled in from reference TRBV7-9 and TRBJ2-1): DTGVSQNPRHKITKRGQNVTFRCDPISEHNRLYWYRQTLGQGPEFLTYFQNEAQLEKSRLLSDRFSAERPKGSFSTLEIQRTEQGDSAMYLCASSFVAGDINEQFFGPGTRLTVL.

The chain couples TRBV5-1 to TRBJ1-1. CDR1 and CDR2 (germline): SGHRS, YFSETQ. The CDR3 has 16 residues. The CDR3 loop reads CASSPPAGGRGTEAFF.